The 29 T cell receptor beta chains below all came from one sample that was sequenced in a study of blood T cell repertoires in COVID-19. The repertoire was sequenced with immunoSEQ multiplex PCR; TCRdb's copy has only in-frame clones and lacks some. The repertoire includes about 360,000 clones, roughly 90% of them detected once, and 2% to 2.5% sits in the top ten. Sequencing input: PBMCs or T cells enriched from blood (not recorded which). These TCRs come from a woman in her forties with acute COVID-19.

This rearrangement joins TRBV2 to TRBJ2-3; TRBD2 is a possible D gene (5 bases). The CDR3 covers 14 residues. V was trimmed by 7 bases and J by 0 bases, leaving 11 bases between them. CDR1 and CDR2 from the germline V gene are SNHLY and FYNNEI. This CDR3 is CASITGSSTDTQYF. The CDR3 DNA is TGTGCCAGCATCACGGGGTCTAGCACAGATACGCAGTATTTT.

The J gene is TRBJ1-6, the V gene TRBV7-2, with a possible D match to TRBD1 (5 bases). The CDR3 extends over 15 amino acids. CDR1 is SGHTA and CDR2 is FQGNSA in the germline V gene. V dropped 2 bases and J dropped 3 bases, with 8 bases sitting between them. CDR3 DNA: TGTGCCAGCAGCTTATTCGACAGCTATAATTCACCCCTCCACTTT. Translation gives CASSLFDSYNSPLHF.

In nucleotides, the CDR3 is TGCGCCAGCAGCTGGTCCGGGACTAGCGCCTACAATGAGCAGTTCTTC. Protein sequence: CASSWSGTSAYNEQFF. The chain is built from TRBV5-1 and TRBJ2-1, with 10 bases that match TRBD2. The junction had 5 bases not matched to a gene; V was cut back by 3 bases and J by 2 bases. The germline V gene has CDR1 SGHRS and CDR2 YFSETQ. The CDR3 runs 16 residues.

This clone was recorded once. This CDR3 is CASSRGQAIFYGYTF. CDR3 coding DNA: TGTGCCAGCAGCCGGGGACAGGCGATCTTCTATGGCTACACCTTC. V usage is TRBV5-8 and J usage is TRBJ1-2; the match to TRBD1 covers 8 bases. CDR3 length equals 15 residues. Trimming removed 4 bases from V and 4 bases from J; junction bases left unmatched: 9. Germline V lookup: CDR1 SGHTS, CDR2 YDEGEE.

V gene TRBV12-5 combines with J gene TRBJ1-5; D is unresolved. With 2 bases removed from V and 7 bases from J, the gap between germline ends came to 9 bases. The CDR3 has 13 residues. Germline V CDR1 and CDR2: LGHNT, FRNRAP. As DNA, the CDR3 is TGTGCTAGTGGTTTGCAGGATGGGCAGCCCCAGCATTTT. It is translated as CASGLQDGQPQHF.

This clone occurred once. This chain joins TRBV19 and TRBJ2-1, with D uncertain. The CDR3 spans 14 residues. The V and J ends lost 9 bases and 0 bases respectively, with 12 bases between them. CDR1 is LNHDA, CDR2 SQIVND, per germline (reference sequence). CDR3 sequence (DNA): TGTGCCAGCCAGGATACAATCTCCTACAATGAGCAGTTCTTC. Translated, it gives CASQDTISYNEQFF.

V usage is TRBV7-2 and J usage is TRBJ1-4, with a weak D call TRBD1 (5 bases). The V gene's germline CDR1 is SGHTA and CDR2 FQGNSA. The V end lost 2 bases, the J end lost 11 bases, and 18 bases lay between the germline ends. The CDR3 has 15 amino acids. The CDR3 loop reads CASSLMRGGPPKLFF. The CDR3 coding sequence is TGTGCCAGCAGCTTAATGAGGGGAGGCCCCCCCAAACTGTTTTTT.

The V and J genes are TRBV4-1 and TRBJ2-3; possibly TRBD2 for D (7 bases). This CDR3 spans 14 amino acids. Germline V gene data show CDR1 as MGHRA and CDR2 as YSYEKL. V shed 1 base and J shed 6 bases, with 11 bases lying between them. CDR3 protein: CASSQAGGGDTQYF. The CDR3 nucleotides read TGCGCCAGCAGCCAAGCGGGGGGCGGGGATACGCAGTATTTT.

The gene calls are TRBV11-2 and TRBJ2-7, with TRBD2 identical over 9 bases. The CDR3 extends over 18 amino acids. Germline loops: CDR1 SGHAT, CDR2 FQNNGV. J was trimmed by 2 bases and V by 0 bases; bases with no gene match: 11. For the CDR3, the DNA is TGTGCCAGCAGCTTAGAAATTCCCAGCGGGGGGCGTCCCTACGAGCAGTACTTC. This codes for CASSLEIPSGGRPYEQYF.

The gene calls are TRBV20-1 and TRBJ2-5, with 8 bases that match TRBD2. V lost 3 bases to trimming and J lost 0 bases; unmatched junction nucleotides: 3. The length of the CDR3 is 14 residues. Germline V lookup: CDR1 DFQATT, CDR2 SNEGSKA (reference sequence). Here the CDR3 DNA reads TGCAGTGCTAGTCGCGGGGGGTACCAAGAGACCCAGTACTTC. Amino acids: CSASRGGYQETQYF.

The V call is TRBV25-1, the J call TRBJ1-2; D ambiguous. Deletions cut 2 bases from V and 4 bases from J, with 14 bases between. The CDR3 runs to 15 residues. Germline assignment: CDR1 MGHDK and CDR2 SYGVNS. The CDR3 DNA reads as TGTGCCAGCAGTGAAGGAGGCCGACTCATCTATGGCTACACCTTC. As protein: CASSEGGRLIYGYTF.

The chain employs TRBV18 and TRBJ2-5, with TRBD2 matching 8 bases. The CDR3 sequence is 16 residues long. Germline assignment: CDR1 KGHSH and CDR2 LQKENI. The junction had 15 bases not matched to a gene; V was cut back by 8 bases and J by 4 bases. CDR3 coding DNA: TGTGCCAGCACCTTATTGGCGGGGGGCCTAGGAGAGACCCAGTACTTC. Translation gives CASTLLAGGLGETQYF.

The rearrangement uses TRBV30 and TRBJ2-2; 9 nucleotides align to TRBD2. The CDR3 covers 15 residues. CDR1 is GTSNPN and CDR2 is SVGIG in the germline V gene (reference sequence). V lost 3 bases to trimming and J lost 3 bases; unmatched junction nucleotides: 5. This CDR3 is CAWSSAGGDTGELFF. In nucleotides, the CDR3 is TGTGCCTGGAGCTCTGCGGGGGGGGACACCGGGGAGCTGTTTTTT.

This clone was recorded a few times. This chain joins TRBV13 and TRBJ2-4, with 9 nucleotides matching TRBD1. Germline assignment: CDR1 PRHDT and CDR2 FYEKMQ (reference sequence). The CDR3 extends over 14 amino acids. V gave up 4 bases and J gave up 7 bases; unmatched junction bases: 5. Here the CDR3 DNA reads TGTGCCAGCAGCTCCCGAGGGACAGGGAACATTCAGTACTTC. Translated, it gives CASSSRGTGNIQYF.

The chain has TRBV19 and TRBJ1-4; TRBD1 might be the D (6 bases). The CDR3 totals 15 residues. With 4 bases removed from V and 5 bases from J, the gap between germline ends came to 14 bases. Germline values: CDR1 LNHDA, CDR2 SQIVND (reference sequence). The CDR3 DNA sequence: TGTGCCAGTAGTAGCCAAGGGGGAATGAATGAAAAACTGTTTTTT. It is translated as CASSSQGGMNEKLFF.

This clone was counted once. The CDR3 is CASRTRTGTQYF. CDR3 nucleotides: TGTGCCAGCAGGACTAGGACGGGTACGCAGTATTTT. The chain links TRBV6-5 to TRBJ2-3; D perhaps matches TRBD2 (6 bases). The CDR3 runs 12 residues. CDR1 is MNHEY and CDR2 is SVGAGI in the germline V gene. V shed 6 bases and J shed 8 bases, with 12 bases lying between them.

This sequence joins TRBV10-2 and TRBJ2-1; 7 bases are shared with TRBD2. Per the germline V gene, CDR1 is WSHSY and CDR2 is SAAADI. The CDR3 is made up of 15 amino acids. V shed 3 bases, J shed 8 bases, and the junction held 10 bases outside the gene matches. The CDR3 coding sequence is TGCGCCAGCAGTGAACCGGTCCGGGGGGAGGATGAGCAGTTCTTC. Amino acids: CASSEPVRGEDEQFF.

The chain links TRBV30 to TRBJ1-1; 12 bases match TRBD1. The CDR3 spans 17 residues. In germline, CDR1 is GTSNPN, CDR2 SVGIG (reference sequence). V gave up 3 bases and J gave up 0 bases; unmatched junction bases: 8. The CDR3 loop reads CAWSAPGQGALNTEAFF. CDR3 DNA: TGTGCCTGGAGCGCTCCGGGACAGGGGGCTTTGAACACTGAAGCTTTCTTT.

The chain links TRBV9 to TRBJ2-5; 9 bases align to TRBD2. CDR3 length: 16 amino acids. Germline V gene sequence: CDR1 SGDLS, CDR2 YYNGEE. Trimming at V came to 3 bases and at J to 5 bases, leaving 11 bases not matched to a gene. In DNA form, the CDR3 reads TGTGCCAGCAGCGCTCGACTAGCGGATGGACGCGAGACCCAGTACTTC. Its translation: CASSARLADGRETQYF.

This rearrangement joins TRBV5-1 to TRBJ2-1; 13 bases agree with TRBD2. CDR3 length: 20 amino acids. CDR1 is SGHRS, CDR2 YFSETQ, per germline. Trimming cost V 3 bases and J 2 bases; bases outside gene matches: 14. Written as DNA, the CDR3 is TGCGCCAGCAGCTCGAGACTAGCGGGGGGCCCGCAAGACCCCTACAATGAGCAGTTCTTC. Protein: CASSSRLAGGPQDPYNEQFF.

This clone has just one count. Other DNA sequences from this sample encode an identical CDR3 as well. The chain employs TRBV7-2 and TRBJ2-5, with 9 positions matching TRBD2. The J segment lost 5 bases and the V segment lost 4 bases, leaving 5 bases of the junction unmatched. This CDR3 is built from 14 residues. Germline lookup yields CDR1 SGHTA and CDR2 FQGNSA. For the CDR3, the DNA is TGTGCCAGCAGCTCGGGACTAGCTGGGGAGACCCAGTACTTC. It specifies CASSSGLAGETQYF.

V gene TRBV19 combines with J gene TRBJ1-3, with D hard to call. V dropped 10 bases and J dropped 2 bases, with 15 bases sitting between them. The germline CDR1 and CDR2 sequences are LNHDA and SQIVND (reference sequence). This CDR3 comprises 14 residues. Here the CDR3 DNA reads TGTGCCACCCGGGGTTTAGAAGCTGGAAACACCATATATTTT. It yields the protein CATRGLEAGNTIYF.

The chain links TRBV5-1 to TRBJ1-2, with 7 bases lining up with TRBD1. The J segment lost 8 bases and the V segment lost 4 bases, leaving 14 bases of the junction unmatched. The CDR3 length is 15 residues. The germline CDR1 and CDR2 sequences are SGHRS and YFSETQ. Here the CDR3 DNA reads TGCGCCAGCAGCCCGGAAGGGGGCGCTCCGATCGGCTACACCTTC. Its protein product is CASSPEGGAPIGYTF.

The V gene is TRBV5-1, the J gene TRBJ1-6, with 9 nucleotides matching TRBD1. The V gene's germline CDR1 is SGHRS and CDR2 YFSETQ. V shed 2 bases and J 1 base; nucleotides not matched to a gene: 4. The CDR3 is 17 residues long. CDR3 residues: CASSLTGGESYNSPLHF. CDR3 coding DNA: TGCGCCAGCAGCTTAACAGGGGGCGAATCCTATAATTCACCCCTCCACTTT.

The CDR3 DNA reads as TGTGCCAGCAGCTTGGGGGACAGGGGAAGTGAAAAACTGTTTTTT. This codes for CASSLGDRGSEKLFF. The chain joins TRBV5-4 to TRBJ1-4, with 10 bases fitting TRBD1. The germline V gene encodes CDR1 SGHNT and CDR2 YYREEE (reference sequence). V shed 0 bases and J 7 bases; nucleotides not matched to a gene: 3. The CDR3 has 15 amino acids.

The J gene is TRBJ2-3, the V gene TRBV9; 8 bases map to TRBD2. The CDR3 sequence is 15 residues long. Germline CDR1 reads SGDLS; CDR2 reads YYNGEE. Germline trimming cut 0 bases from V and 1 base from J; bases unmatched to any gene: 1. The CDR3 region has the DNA TGTGCCAGCAGCGTAGTTAGCGGGGGCACAGATACGCAGTATTTT. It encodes CASSVVSGGTDTQYF.

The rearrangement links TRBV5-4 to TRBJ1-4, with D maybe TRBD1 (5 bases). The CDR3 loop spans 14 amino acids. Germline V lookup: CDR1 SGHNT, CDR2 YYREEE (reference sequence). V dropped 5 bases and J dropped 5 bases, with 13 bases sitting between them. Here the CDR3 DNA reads TGTGCCAGCAGGAACGACAGACCCAATGAAAAACTGTTTTTT. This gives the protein CASRNDRPNEKLFF.

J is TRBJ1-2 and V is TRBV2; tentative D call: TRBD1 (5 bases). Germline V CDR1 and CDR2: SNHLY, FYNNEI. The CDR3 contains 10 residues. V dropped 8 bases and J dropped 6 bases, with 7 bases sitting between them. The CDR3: CASSGDGYTF. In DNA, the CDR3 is TGTGCCAGCTCGGGGGATGGCTACACCTTC.

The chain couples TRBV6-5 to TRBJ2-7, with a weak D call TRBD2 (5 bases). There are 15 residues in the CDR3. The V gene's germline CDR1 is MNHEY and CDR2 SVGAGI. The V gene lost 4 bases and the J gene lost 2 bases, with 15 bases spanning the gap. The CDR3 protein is CASSSDGGTTYEQYF. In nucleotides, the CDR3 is TGTGCCAGCAGTTCGGACGGAGGAACAACCTACGAGCAGTACTTC.